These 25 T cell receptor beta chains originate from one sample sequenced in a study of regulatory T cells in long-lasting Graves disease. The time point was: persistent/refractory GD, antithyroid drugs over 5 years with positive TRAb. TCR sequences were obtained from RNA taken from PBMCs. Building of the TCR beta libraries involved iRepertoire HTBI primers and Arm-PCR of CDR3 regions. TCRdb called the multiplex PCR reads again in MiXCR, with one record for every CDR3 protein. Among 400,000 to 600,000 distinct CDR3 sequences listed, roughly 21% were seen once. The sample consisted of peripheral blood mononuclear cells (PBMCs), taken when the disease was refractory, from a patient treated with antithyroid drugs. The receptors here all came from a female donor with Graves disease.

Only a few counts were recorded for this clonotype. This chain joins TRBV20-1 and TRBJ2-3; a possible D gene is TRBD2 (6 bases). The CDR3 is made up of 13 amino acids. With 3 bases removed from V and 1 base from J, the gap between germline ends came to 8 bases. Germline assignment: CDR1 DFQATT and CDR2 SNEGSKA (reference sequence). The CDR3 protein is CSARASGTDTQYF. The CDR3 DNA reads TGCAGTGCTAGGGCTAGCGGCACAGATACGCAGTATTTT.

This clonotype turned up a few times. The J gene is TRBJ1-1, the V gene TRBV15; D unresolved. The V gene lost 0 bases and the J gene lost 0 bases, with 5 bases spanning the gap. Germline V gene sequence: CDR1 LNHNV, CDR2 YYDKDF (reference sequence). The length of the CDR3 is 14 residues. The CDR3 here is CATSRESLNTEAFF. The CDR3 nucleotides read TGTGCCACCAGCAGAGAGTCCTTGAACACTGAAGCTTTCTTT.

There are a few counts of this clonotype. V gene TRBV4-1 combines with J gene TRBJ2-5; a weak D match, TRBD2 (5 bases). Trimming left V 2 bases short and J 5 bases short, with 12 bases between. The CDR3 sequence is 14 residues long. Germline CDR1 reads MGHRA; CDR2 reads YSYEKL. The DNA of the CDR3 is TGCGCCAGCAGCCAACCCTCCGGGGATGAGACCCAGTACTTC. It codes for CASSQPSGDETQYF.

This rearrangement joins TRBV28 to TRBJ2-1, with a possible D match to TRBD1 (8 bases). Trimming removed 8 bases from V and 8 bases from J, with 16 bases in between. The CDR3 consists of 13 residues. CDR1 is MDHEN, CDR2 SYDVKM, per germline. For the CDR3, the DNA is TGTGCCAGCGGACAGGGAGGGACCGATGAGCAGTTCTTC. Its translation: CASGQGGTDEQFF.

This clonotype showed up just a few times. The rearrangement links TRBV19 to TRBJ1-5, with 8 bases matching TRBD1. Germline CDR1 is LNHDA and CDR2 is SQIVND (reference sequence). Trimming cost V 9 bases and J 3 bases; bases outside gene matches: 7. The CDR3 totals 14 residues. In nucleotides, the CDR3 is TGTGCCAGCGCTGACAGGGGCTTCAATCAGCCCCAGCATTTT. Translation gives CASADRGFNQPQHF.

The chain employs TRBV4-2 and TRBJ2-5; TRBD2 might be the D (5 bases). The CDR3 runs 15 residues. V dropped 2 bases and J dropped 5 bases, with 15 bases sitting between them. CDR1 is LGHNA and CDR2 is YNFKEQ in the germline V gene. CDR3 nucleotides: TGTGCCAGCAGCCAAAAGGATCTAGGCGGGGAGACCCAGTACTTC. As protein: CASSQKDLGGETQYF.

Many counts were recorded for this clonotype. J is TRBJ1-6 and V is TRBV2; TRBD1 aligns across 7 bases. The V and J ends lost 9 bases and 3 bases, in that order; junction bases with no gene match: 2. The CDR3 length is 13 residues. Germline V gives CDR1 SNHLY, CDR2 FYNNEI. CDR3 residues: CARQGIYNSPLHF. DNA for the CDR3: TGTGCCAGACAGGGGATCTATAATTCACCCCTCCACTTT.

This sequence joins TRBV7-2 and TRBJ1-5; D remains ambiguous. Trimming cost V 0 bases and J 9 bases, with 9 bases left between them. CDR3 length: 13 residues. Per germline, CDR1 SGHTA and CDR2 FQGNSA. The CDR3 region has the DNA TGTGCCAGCAGCTTAGCGAGAGGTGGGCCCCAGCATTTT. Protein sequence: CASSLARGGPQHF.

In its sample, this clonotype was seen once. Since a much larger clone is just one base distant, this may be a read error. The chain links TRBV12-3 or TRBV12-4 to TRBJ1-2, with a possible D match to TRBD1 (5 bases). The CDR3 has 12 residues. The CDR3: CAILTGVYGYIF. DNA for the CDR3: TGTGCCATTCTAACGGGGGTTTATGGCTACATCTTC.

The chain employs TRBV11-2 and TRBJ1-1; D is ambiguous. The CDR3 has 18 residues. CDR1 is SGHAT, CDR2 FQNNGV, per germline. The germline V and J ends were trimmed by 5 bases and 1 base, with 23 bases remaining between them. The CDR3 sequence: CASSELSIALTENTEAFF. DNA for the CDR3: TGTGCCAGCAGCGAGCTTAGCATAGCGCTTACAGAGAACACTGAAGCTTTCTTT.

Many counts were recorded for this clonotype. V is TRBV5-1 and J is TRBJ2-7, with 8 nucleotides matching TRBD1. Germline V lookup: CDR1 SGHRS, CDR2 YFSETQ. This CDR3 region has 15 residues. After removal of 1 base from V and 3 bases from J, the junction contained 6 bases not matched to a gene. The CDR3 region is CASSLTGGPYYEQYF. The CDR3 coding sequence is TGCGCCAGCAGCTTGACAGGGGGACCATACTACGAGCAGTACTTC. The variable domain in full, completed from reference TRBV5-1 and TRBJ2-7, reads KAGVTQTPRYLIKTRGQQVTLSCSPISGHRSVSWYQQTPGQGLQFLFEYFSETQRNKGNFPGRFSGRQFSNSRSEMNVSTLELGDSALYLCASSLTGGPYYEQYFGPGTRLTVT.

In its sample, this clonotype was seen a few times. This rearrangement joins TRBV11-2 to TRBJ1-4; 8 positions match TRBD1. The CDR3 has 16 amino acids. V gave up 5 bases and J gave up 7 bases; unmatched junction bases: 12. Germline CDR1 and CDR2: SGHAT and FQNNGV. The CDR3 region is CASSPFSGGASEKLFF. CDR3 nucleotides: TGTGCCAGCAGCCCCTTTTCAGGGGGCGCGAGTGAAAAACTGTTTTTT.

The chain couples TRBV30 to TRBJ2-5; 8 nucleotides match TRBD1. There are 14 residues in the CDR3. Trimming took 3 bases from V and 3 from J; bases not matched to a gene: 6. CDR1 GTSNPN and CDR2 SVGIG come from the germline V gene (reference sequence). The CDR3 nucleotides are TGTGCCTGGAGGCTAACAGGGGGTAAAGAGACCCAGTACTTC. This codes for CAWRLTGGKETQYF.

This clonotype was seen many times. This CDR3 is CASSYGGGHLTPDQPQHF. The CDR3 region has the DNA TGTGCCAGCAGTTATGGGGGGGGCCACCTTACACCCGATCAGCCCCAGCATTTT. The chain uses TRBV28 and TRBJ1-5, with D perhaps TRBD1 (6 bases). Trimming took off 4 bases at V and 5 bases at J, with 24 bases between the two ends. The CDR3 totals 18 residues. Germline loops: CDR1 MDHEN, CDR2 SYDVKM.

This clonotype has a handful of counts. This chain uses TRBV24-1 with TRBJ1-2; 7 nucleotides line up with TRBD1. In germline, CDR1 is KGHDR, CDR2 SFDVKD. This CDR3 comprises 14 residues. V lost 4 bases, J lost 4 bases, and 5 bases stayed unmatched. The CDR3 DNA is TGTGCCACCAGTGAAGGGACAGTTAGCTATGGCTACACCTTC. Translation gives CATSEGTVSYGYTF.

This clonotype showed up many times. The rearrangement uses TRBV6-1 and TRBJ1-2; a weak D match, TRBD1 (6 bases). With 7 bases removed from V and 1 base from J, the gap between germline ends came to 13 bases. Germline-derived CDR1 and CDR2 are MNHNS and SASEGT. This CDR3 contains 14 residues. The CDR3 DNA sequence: TGTGCCAGCACAGCGACAGGTCGTAACTATGGCTACACCTTC. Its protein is CASTATGRNYGYTF.

Here the CDR3 reads CASRTGNGGYTF. In DNA, the CDR3 is TGTGCCAGTAGGACAGGGAATGGTGGCTACACCTTC. The chain recombines TRBV19 with TRBJ1-2; 7 positions agree with TRBD1. The CDR3 is made up of 12 amino acids. Per the germline V gene, CDR1 is LNHDA and CDR2 is SQIVND (reference sequence). V was pared by 6 bases and J by 7 bases, with 5 bases of the junction left unmatched.

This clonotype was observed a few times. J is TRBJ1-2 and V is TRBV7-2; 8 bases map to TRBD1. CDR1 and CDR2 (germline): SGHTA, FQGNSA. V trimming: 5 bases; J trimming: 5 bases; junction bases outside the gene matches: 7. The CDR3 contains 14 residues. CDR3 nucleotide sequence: TGTGCCAGCAGCCCCGACAGGGGTCGGTATGGCTACACCTTC. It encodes CASSPDRGRYGYTF.

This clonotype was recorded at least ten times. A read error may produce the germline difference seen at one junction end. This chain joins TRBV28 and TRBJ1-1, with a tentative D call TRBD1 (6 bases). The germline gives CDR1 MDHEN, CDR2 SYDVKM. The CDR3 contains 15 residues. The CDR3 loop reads CASSPSSGASTETFF. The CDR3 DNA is TGTGCCAGCAGTCCCTCCTCAGGGGCAAGCACTGAAACTTTCTTT.

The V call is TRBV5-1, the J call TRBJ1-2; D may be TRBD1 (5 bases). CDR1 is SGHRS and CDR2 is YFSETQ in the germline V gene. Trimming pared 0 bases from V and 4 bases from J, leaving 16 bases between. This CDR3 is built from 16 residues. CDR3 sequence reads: CASSLVGLQGGYGYTF. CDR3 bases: TGCGCCAGCAGCTTGGTAGGGCTCCAGGGAGGCTATGGCTACACCTTC.

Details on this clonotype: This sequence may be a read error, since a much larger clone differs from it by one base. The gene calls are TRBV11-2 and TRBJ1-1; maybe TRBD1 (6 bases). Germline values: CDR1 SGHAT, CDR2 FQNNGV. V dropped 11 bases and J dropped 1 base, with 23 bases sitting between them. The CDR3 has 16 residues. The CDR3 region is CAGCRQVFNKNTEAFF. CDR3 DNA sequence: TGTGCCGGCTGTAGACAGGTCTTTAACAAGAACACTGAAGCTTTCTTT.

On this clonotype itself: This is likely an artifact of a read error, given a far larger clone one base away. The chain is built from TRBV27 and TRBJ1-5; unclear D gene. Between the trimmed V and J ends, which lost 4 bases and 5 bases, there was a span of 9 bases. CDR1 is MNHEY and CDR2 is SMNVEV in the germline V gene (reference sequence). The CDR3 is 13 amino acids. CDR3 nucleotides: TGTGCCAGCAGTTCCGCGACCTATCAGCCCCAGCATTTT. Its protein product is CASSSATYQPQHF.

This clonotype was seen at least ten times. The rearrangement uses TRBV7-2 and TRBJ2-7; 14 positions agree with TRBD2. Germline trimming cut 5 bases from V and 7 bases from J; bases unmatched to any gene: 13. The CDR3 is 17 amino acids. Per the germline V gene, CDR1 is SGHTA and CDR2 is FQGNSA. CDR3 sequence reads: CASSPRLAGGLLEEQYF. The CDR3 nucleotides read TGTGCCAGCAGCCCCAGACTAGCGGGAGGGCTTCTGGAAGAGCAGTACTTC.

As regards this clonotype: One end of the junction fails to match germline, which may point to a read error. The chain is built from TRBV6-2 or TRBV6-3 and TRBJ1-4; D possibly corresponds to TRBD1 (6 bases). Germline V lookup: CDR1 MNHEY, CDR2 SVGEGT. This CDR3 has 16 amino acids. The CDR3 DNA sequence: TGTGCCAGCAGTTACTCCGATACCCGGGACATTGAAAAACTGCTTTTT. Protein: CASSYSDTRDIEKLLF.

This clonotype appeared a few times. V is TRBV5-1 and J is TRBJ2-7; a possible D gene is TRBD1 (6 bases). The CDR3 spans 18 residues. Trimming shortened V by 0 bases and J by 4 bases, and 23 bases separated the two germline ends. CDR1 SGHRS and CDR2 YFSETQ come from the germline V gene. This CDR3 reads CASSLDLRGTTEKYEQYF. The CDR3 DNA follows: TGCGCCAGCAGCTTGGATTTGAGGGGGACGACGGAAAAATACGAGCAGTACTTC.